Detailed here is one TCR beta chain. Its antigen remains unknown. This record comes from a study of cytomegalovirus exposure and HLA in healthy donors. Regarding the study as a whole: V- and J-gene trimming of TCR beta was linked (in a later analysis) to a missense DCLRE1C variant.

PCR involved 60 Vbeta and 13 Jbeta primers. Data came from immunoSEQ multiplex PCR; TCRdb stores just in-frame clones and leaves some out. This table has approximately 300,000 clones, around 80% appearing once. The CDR3 length is 17 residues. The J segment lost 6 bases and the V segment lost 2 bases, leaving 9 bases of the junction unmatched. Germline lookup yields CDR1 SGHVS and CDR2 FQNEAQ. The TCR sequence derives from a girl aged 2-10 years in good health and CMV-seronegative. The genes are TRBV7-8 and TRBJ1-5, with 11 nucleotides matching TRBD1. Sequencing input: PBMCs. Written as DNA, the CDR3 is TGTGCCAGCAGCTTATCAAGGGACAGGGGGGATAGTCAGCCCCAGCATTTT. Translated, it gives CASSLSRDRGDSQPQHF.